The TCR beta chain under discussion was sequenced for a study of blood T cell repertoires in COVID-19 (dated by TCRdb to 2019 to 2021). Looking at the study overall: The collaborator samples originated in the United States, Italy and Spain and spanned the acute and convalescent phases of COVID-19. The material from the prospective study consisted of cDNA or gDNA derived from T cells, B-cell-depleted T cells, or PBMCs. The dataset comprised deeply sampled blood TCRbeta repertoires from subjects exposed to, actively infected with, or recovered from COVID-19. The repertoires were released in a freely available public database intended as a resource for research on the immune response to SARS-CoV-2. Samples were obtained from the ongoing ImmuneRACE study (first 160 participants) and from 1,254 subjects provided by 6 global collaborators. Sample metadata almost always included a de-identified subject ID, COVID-19 status, age in years and sex. Where HLA class I and class II types were available, the types were taken from metadata supplied by the sample provider, not from assay-based typing. Overall study results and their limits: The quantity of clinical and demographic metadata differed by source and by participant and was supplied without curation.

The collaborating institutions used their own protocols to collect whole blood in K2EDTA tubes. For TCRbeta analysis, collaborators shipped samples in one of three forms: frozen whole blood, isolated PBMCs, or DNA extracted from either of those sample types. Note on this clone: It has no known antigen specificity. The input lacks base qualities; no much larger clone sits a single base away.

TCRbeta CDR3 regions were amplified from genomic DNA by means of the immunoSEQ Assay, a bias-controlled multiplex PCR. Per the original workflow: The number of nucleated cells in each sample was estimated by amplification of reference gene primers within the assay. To quantify the absolute abundance of each unique TCRbeta CDR3 rearrangement, sequence reads were collapsed and filtered. Productive Simpson clonality was computed per sample as the square root of Simpson's diversity index over productive rearrangements. Here the immuneACCESS table is served through TCRdb, limited to in-frame sequences with V and J called. Missing clones are a known gap in these copies; in checked studies unresolved V genes cover under half, and the rest lacks a known reason. The DNA was the basis for D and trimming; V, J and clone size are from that table. Counted in this sample were under 300,000 clones; roughly nine tenths of them appeared once. The top ten constitute 5.5% to 6.5% of the sample.

V was cut back by 5 bases and J by 6 bases, leaving a gap of 11 bases between them. The CDR3 covers 13 residues, taking in both the cysteine and the phenylalanine. Only the CDR3 DNA stays, 39 bases, in frame from base 1. The germline V gene sets CDR1 to SGHAT and CDR2 to FQNNGV. The source material was peripheral blood. This TCR was recovered from a man aged 55 to 69 with acute or convalescent COVID-19. The receptor chain draws on TRBV11-2 and TRBJ1-5; 5 matching bases give a weak D call of TRBD1. The DNA reads as follows: TGTGCCAGCAGCCTGCAGGGTTTTCAGCCCCAGCATTTT. This yields the protein CASSLQGFQPQHF.